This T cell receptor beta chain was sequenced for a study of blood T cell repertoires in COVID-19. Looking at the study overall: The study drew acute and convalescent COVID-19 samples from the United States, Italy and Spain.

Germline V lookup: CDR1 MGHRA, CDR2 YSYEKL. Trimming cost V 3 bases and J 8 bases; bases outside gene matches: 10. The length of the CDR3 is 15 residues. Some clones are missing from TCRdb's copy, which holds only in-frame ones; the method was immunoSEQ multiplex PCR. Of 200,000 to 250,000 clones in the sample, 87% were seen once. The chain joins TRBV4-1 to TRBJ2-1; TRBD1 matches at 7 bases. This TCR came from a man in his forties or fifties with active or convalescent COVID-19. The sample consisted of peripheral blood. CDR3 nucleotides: TGCGCCAGCAGCCAGTATACAGGGGTTGGGGATGAGCAGTTCTTC. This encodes CASSQYTGVGDEQFF.